The 21 T cell receptor beta chains in this list originate from one sample, sequenced in a study of somatic mutations in cytotoxic T cells in rheumatoid arthritis. TCRdb's copy holds only in-frame clones and misses some; the assay was immunoSEQ multiplex PCR. The sample yields 15,000 or so clones, about four fifths seen once. The sample comprised CD8+ T cells sorted from blood. The receptors derive from a woman between 50 and 59 years old with rheumatoid arthritis.

The chain carries TRBV7-6 and TRBJ2-1; D ambiguous. Trimming cost V 4 bases and J 10 bases, with 11 bases left between them. This CDR3 comprises 12 residues. The germline CDR1 and CDR2 sequences are SGHVS and FNYEAQ. CDR3 sequence: CASSSESAEQFF. The CDR3 nucleotides are TGTGCCAGCAGCTCTGAGTCCGCAGAGCAGTTCTTC.

This sequence joins TRBV10-3 and TRBJ2-4; 9 bases fit TRBD1. In germline, CDR1 is ENHRY, CDR2 SYGVKD. CDR3 size: 13 residues. The junction had 5 bases not matched to a gene; V was cut back by 6 bases and J by 8 bases. DNA for the CDR3: TGTGCCATCAGGGGACAGGGAGACGACATTCAGTACTTC. This gives the protein CAIRGQGDDIQYF.

The chain combines TRBV28 with TRBJ1-2, with 8 bases matching TRBD1. V shed 6 bases and J 5 bases; nucleotides not matched to a gene: 5. CDR1 is MDHEN, CDR2 SYDVKM, per germline. CDR3 length equals 13 residues. The CDR3 sequence is CASRKQGGYGYTF. DNA of the CDR3: TGTGCCAGCAGGAAACAGGGGGGGTATGGCTACACCTTC.

The chain carries TRBV4-3 and TRBJ2-7, with 14 bases identical to TRBD2. This CDR3 has 13 residues. Germline V lookup: CDR1 LGHNA, CDR2 YSLEER. The ends lost 3 bases at V and 12 bases at J; junction bases unmatched: 4. The CDR3 DNA sequence: TGCGCCAGCAGCCAGGGACTAGCGGGGGTGGGGTACTTC. It is translated as CASSQGLAGVGYF.

The chain has TRBV19 and TRBJ1-1; perhaps TRBD1 as D (6 bases). Germline V gives CDR1 LNHDA, CDR2 SQIVND (reference sequence). This CDR3 spans 13 amino acids. Deletions cut 6 bases from V and 2 bases from J, with 10 bases between. The CDR3 sequence: CASRPQGNTEAFF. The CDR3, as DNA: TGTGCCAGTAGGCCACAGGGTAACACTGAAGCTTTCTTT.

This chain connects TRBV15 to TRBJ2-1; 10 bases align to TRBD2. Trimming at V came to 5 bases and at J to 2 bases, leaving 3 bases not matched to a gene. Looked up from germline, CDR1 is LNHNV and CDR2 is YYDKDF (reference sequence). This CDR3 region has 15 residues. For the CDR3, the DNA is TGTGCCACCAGCGAAACTAGCGGGGCCTACAATGAGCAGTTCTTC. Translating gives CATSETSGAYNEQFF.

The chain couples TRBV19 to TRBJ2-2; 9 bases are a match to TRBD2. Germline values: CDR1 LNHDA, CDR2 SQIVND (reference sequence). Trimming took 4 bases from V and 6 from J; bases not matched to a gene: 6. This CDR3 spans 15 amino acids. The CDR3 protein is CASSTPGLAPGELFF. The DNA for the CDR3 is TGTGCCAGTAGTACCCCGGGACTAGCCCCCGGGGAGCTGTTTTTT. Supplemented by reference TRBV19 and TRBJ2-2, the full variable domain reads DGGITQSPKYLFRKEGQNVTLSCEQNLNHDAMYWYRQDPGQGLRLIYYSQIVNDFQKGDIAEGYSVSREKKESFPLTVTSAQKNPTAFYLCASSTPGLAPGELFFGEGSRLTVL.

The genes are TRBV28 and TRBJ2-7; D gene uncertain. The V end was cut by 5 bases, the J end by 9 bases, with 11 bases between. Per the germline V gene, CDR1 is MDHEN and CDR2 is SYDVKM. This CDR3 region has 11 residues. Written as DNA, the CDR3 is TGTGCCAGCAGTCCAGATTTGAGGCAGTACTTC. It translates to CASSPDLRQYF. Looking up the rest from reference TRBV28 and TRBJ2-7 gives the full variable domain: DVKVTQSSRYLVKRTGEKVFLECVQDMDHENMFWYRQDPGLGLRLIYFSYDVKMKEKGDIPEGYSVSREKKERFSLILESASTNQTSMYLCASSPDLRQYFGPGTRLTVT.

The V and J genes are TRBV21-1 and TRBJ2-6; the D call of TRBD2 is as the table states it, not checked on the DNA. TRBV21-1 is recorded as a pseudogene. CDR3 size: 14 residues. The CDR3 DNA is TGTGCCAGCAAGAGAGTCTCTGGGGCCAACGTCCTGACTTTC. Translated: CASKRVSGANVLTF.

The CDR3: CASTRTGTSGNSEQFF. The CDR3, as DNA: TGTGCCAGCACCCGGACCGGGACTAGCGGGAACAGTGAGCAGTTCTTC. The J gene is TRBJ2-1, the V gene TRBV5-4; 13 nucleotides agree with TRBD2. There are 16 residues in the CDR3. V lost 6 bases, J lost 9 bases, and 12 bases stayed unmatched. CDR1 and CDR2 from the germline V gene are SGHNT and YYREEE (reference sequence).

In DNA form, the CDR3 reads TGTGCCAGCAGCTTAGATGGTATCACAGATACGCAGTATTTT. This sequence encodes CASSLDGITDTQYF. This chain connects TRBV7-6 to TRBJ2-3; D remains unclear. The V and J ends lost 1 base and 2 bases respectively, with 7 bases between them. The germline CDR1 and CDR2 sequences are SGHVS and FNYEAQ. The CDR3 is made up of 14 amino acids. The complete variable domain, with remaining parts taken from reference TRBV7-6 and TRBJ2-3, reads GAGVSQSPRYKVTKRGQDVALRCDPISGHVSLYWYRQALGQGPEFLTYFNYEAQQDKSGLPNDRFSAERPEGSISTLTIQRTEQRDSAMYRCASSLDGITDTQYFGPGTRLTVL.

This sequence joins TRBV11-2 and TRBJ1-4; the match to TRBD1 covers 9 bases. CDR3 length: 14 amino acids. V shed 5 bases and J 8 bases; nucleotides not matched to a gene: 6. Germline-derived CDR1 and CDR2 are SGHAT and FQNNGV. DNA for the CDR3: TGTGCCAGCAGCCAGGACAGGGGAGGGGAAAAACTGTTTTTT. This gives the protein CASSQDRGGEKLFF.

J is TRBJ1-3 and V is TRBV7-6; D remains unclear. V lost 11 bases to trimming and J lost 0 bases, with 8 bases between them. Germline lookup yields CDR1 SGHVS and CDR2 FNYEAQ. The CDR3 loop spans 12 amino acids. CDR3 sequence: CAWEDSGNTIYF. For the CDR3, the DNA is TGTGCCTGGGAGGACTCTGGAAACACCATATATTTT.

This chain links TRBV2 with TRBJ1-2; 9 nucleotides line up with TRBD1. The CDR3 consists of 13 residues. CDR1 and CDR2 from the germline V gene are SNHLY and FYNNEI. Trimming cost V 9 bases and J 6 bases; bases outside gene matches: 8. As DNA, the CDR3 is TGTGCCAGACCTAGACAGGGGGGAGATGGCTACACCTTC. Translated, it gives CARPRQGGDGYTF.

The V and J genes are TRBV5-4 and TRBJ1-3, with 7 bases lining up with TRBD1. The CDR3 spans 14 residues. V gave up 4 bases and J gave up 2 bases; unmatched junction bases: 3. In germline, CDR1 is SGHNT, CDR2 YYREEE (reference sequence). CDR3 residues: CASSVDRAGNTIYF. CDR3 coding DNA: TGTGCCAGCAGCGTCGACAGGGCTGGAAACACCATATATTTT. Using reference TRBV5-4 and TRBJ1-3 for the parts outside the CDR3, the full variable domain is ETGVTQSPTHLIKTRGQQVTLRCSSQSGHNTVSWYQQALGQGPQFIFQYYREEENGRGNFPPRFSGLQFPNYSSELNVNALELDDSALYLCASSVDRAGNTIYFGEGSWLTVV.

The chain links TRBV27 to TRBJ2-2; a weak D match, TRBD1 (6 bases). In germline, CDR1 is MNHEY, CDR2 SMNVEV (reference sequence). V was clipped by 8 bases and J by 8 bases, with 6 bases between them. The CDR3 runs to 10 residues. The CDR3 spells CASGTGELFF. The CDR3 region has the DNA TGTGCCAGCGGGACAGGGGAGCTGTTTTTT.

The genes are TRBV5-1 and TRBJ2-7, with D perhaps matching TRBD1 (6 bases). Trimming cost V 2 bases and J 7 bases, with 10 bases left between them. The CDR3 extends over 12 amino acids. Germline CDR1 and CDR2: SGHRS and YFSETQ. The CDR3 DNA is TGCGCCAGCAGCTTATTACAGGGAGAGCAGTACTTC. It translates to CASSLLQGEQYF.

The chain links TRBV5-1 to TRBJ2-2; 9 nucleotides agree with TRBD1. V lost 2 bases to trimming and J lost 5 bases; unmatched junction nucleotides: 7. Germline CDR1 is SGHRS and CDR2 is YFSETQ. The CDR3 length is 16 residues. The CDR3 DNA reads as TGCGCCAGCAGCTTTCCCTCGGGACAGGGTACCGGGGAGCTGTTTTTT. This sequence encodes CASSFPSGQGTGELFF.

This clone was detected only a few times. The chain couples TRBV28 to TRBJ2-7, with D maybe TRBD2 (6 bases). V lost 10 bases and J lost 6, with 16 bases in between. In germline, CDR1 is MDHEN, CDR2 SYDVKM. The CDR3 length is 12 residues. The CDR3 DNA reads as TGTGCCACGCCGGGGGTGCAGGGCGAGCAGTACTTC. Its translation: CATPGVQGEQYF.

The chain employs TRBV13 and TRBJ1-1; D not resolved. V lost 5 bases and J 1 base, leaving 11 bases between the germline ends. Per germline, CDR1 PRHDT and CDR2 FYEKMQ (reference sequence). The CDR3 runs to 14 residues. CDR3 loop: CASSIKMWNTEAFF. The CDR3 nucleotides read TGTGCCAGCAGCATAAAAATGTGGAACACTGAAGCTTTCTTT.

The J gene is TRBJ2-1, the V gene TRBV5-5, with 8 bases that match TRBD2. The length of the CDR3 is 15 residues. Germline loops: CDR1 SGHKS, CDR2 YYEKEE (reference sequence). The trim removed 0 bases at V and 8 bases at J, leaving 7 bases unmatched. CDR3 in amino acids: CASSLGSGTDYEQFF. CDR3 nucleotides: TGTGCCAGCAGCTTGGGTAGCGGGACCGATTATGAGCAGTTCTTC.